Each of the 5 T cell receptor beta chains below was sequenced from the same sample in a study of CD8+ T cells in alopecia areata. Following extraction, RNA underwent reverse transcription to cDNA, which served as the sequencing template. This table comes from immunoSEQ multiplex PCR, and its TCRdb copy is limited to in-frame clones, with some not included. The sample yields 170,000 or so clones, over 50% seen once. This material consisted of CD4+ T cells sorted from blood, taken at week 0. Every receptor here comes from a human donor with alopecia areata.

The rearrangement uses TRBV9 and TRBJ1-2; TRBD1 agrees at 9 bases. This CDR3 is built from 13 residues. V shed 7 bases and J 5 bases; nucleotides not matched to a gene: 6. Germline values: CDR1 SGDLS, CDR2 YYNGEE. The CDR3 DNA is TGTGCCAGCTCGGGGACAGGGACTTATGGCTACACCTTC. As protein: CASSGTGTYGYTF.

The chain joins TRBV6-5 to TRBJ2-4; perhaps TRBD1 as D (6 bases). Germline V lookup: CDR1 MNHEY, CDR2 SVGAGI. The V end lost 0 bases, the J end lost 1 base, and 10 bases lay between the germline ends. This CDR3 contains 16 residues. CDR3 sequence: CASSYSMGAAKNIQYF. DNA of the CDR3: TGTGCCAGCAGTTACTCGATGGGGGCCGCCAAAAACATTCAGTACTTC.

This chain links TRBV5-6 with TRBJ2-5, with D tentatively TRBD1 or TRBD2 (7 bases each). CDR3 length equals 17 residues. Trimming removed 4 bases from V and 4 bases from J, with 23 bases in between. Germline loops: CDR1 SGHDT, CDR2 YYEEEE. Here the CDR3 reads CASSPRVREGAVETQYF. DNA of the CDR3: TGTGCCAGCAGCCCACGAGTGAGGGAGGGGGCGGTAGAGACCCAGTACTTC.

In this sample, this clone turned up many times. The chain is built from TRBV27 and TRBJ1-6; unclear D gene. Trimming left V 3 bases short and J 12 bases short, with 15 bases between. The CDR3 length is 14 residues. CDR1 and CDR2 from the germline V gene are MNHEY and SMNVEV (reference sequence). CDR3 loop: CASSLVGGFEPLHF. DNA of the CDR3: TGTGCCAGCAGTTTGGTGGGAGGATTTGAACCCCTCCACTTT.

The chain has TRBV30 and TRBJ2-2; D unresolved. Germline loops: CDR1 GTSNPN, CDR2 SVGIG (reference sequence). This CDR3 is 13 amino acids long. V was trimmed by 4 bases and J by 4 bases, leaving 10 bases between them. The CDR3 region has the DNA TGTGCCTGGATCTTCCGGAGCACCGGGGAGCTGTTTTTT. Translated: CAWIFRSTGELFF. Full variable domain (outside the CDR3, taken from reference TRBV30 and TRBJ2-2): SQTIHQWPATLVQPVGSPLSLECTVEGTSNPNLYWYRQAAGRGLQLLFYSVGIGQISSEVPQNLSASRPQDRQFILSSKKLLLSDSGFYLCAWIFRSTGELFFGEGSRLTVL.